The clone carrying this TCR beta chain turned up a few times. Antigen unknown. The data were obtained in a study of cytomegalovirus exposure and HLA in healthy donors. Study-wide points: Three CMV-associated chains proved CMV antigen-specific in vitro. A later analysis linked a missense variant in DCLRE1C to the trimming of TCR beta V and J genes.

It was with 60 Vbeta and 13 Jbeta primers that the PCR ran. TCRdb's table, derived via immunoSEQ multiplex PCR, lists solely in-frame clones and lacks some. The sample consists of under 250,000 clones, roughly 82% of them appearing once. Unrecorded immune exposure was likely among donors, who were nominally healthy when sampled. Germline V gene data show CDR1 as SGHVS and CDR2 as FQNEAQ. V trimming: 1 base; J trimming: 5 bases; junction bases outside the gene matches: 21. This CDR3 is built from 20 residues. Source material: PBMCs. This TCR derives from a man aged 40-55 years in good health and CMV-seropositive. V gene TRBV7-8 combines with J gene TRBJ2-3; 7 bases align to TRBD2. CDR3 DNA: TGTGCCAGCAGCTTAGTAGGGACGGAACGAACTAGCGCATGGGGAGATACGCAGTATTTT. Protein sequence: CASSLVGTERTSAWGDTQYF.